This T cell receptor beta chain is from a study of beta chain features in type 1 diabetes. Overall study results and limits: More deletions and fewer insertions at VDJ junctions were seen in type 1 diabetes patients.

The J segment lost 6 bases and the V segment lost 6 bases, leaving 7 bases of the junction unmatched. This CDR3 has 14 amino acids. Germline-derived CDR1 and CDR2 are MDHEN and SYDVKM. As concerns this clone: The antigen remains unidentified.

Expressed TCRB transcripts got sequenced, as all isolated RNA was reverse transcribed. About 3.6 million reads on average were seen across naive, central memory and regulatory T cell samples. Generated by immunoSEQ multiplex PCR, the TCRdb table keeps only in-frame clones and is missing some. The data contain hundreds of thousands of clones, roughly an eighth of them singletons. Sequencing was performed on naive CD4+ T cells from blood. The sequence was collected from a man between 18 and 29 years old in good health. This chain links TRBV28 with TRBJ2-7; TRBD2 aligns across 11 bases. Here the CDR3 DNA reads TGTGCCAGCAGAACCGGGACTAGCGGTTTCGAGCAGTACTTC. Translation gives CASRTGTSGFEQYF.